What follows is one TCR beta chain and its context. What it binds is not known. Germline CDR1 is MGHRA and CDR2 is YSYEKL. CDR3 length: 15 amino acids. V was trimmed by 1 base and J by 6 bases, leaving 13 bases between them. Prior to sequencing, the ViraFEST assay stimulated PBMC with viral peptide pools, which expanded the antigen-specific CD4+ T cells. Having been cultured for around ten days, the cells underwent CD4+ T cell isolation. The data were obtained in a study of vaccination effects on CD4 cells after COVID-19. In the study overall: The vaccine given was either BNT162b2 or mRNA-1273, in two doses.

Overall study results and limits: Infection- and vaccine-induced clones contracted markedly late after vaccination.

Profiled with immunoSEQ multiplex PCR; TCRdb holds only in-frame clones, not every one. This table holds about 79,000 clones, around 74% found once. The chain couples TRBV4-1 to TRBJ1-5, with D possibly TRBD1 on 5 matching bases. Sequencing was performed on CD4+ T cells from PBMCs cultured with HCoV-229E spike peptides, taken before COVID-19 vaccination. The sequence came from a human donor who received a COVID-19 vaccine. DNA of the CDR3: TGCGCCAGCAGCCAAGTTATCAGGGATGGTCAGCCCCAGCATTTT. Translation: CASSQVIRDGQPQHF.